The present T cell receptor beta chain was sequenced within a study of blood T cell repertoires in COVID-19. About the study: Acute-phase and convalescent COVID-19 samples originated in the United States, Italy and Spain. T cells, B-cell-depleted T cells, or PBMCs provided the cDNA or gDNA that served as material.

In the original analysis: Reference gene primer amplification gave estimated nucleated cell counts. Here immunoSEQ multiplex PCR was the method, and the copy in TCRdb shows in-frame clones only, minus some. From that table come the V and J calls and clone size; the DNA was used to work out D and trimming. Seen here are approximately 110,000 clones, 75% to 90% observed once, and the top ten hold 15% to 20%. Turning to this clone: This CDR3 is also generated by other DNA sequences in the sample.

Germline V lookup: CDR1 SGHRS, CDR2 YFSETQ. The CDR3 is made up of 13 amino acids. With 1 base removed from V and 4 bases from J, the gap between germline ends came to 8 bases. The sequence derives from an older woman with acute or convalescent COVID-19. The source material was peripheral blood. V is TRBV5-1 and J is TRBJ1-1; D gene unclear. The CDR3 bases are TGCGCCAGCAGCTTGAGAGGGAGCACTGAAGCTTTCTTT. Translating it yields CASSLRGSTEAFF.